Listed here are 7 T cell receptor beta chains from one sample, sequenced in a study of cytomegalovirus exposure and HLA in healthy donors. The PCR made use of 60 Vbeta and 13 Jbeta primers. This table comes from immunoSEQ multiplex PCR, and its TCRdb copy is limited to in-frame clones, with some not included. Among about 190,000 clones listed, around 77% were seen once. The sample was PBMCs. These receptors were obtained from a woman under 30 in good health and CMV-seronegative.

This clone has only a few counts. The J gene is TRBJ1-1, the V gene TRBV5-1; D is undetermined. Trimming cost V 0 bases and J 1 base, with 10 bases left between them. The CDR3 has 15 amino acids. Germline V CDR1 and CDR2: SGHRS, YFSETQ. The CDR3 loop is CASSLETPANTEAFF. CDR3 sequence (DNA): TGCGCCAGCAGCTTGGAGACACCAGCGAACACTGAAGCTTTCTTT.

The genes are TRBV2 and TRBJ2-4; TRBD2 aligns across 11 bases. The germline gives CDR1 SNHLY, CDR2 FYNNEI. The junction had 4 bases not matched to a gene; V was cut back by 5 bases and J by 1 base. The CDR3 sequence is 16 residues long. CDR3 nucleotide sequence: TGTGCCAGCAGTACTAGCGGGAGTAAGGCCAAAAACATTCAGTACTTC. It specifies CASSTSGSKAKNIQYF.

The CDR3 bases are TGTGCCAGCAGTTTGGTAGCGGGGGGCCCCTACAATGAGCAGTTCTTC. This codes for CASSLVAGGPYNEQFF. The gene calls are TRBV28 and TRBJ2-1; the match to TRBD2 covers 10 bases. The CDR3 loop spans 16 amino acids. V lost 3 bases and J lost 2; bases outside the gene matches: 4. Germline values: CDR1 MDHEN, CDR2 SYDVKM.

The gene calls are TRBV9 and TRBJ2-7, with TRBD1 matching 9 bases. After removal of 4 bases from V and 3 bases from J, the junction contained 11 bases not matched to a gene. This CDR3 is built from 16 residues. CDR1 and CDR2 from the germline V gene are SGDLS and YYNGEE. The CDR3 DNA is TGTGCCAGCAGCAATTCCGCGGGACAGGGTTTCTACGAGCAGTACTTC. This codes for CASSNSAGQGFYEQYF.

This chain joins TRBV10-3 and TRBJ1-2; 8 nucleotides align to TRBD1. The CDR3 is 16 amino acids. Trimming took 6 bases from V and 2 from J; bases not matched to a gene: 11. Germline V lookup: CDR1 ENHRY, CDR2 SYGVKD. This CDR3 is CAIRIQGGMSNYGYTF. The CDR3 bases are TGTGCCATCAGGATACAGGGGGGGATGTCCAACTATGGCTACACCTTC.

This chain connects TRBV19 to TRBJ2-2, with TRBD2 matching over 13 bases. Germline V gene sequence: CDR1 LNHDA, CDR2 SQIVND (reference sequence). The CDR3 consists of 18 residues. The trim removed 6 bases at V and 0 bases at J, leaving 7 bases unmatched. The CDR3 bases are TGTGCCAGTAGCGGCGGACTAGCGGGGGCCCCGAACACCGGGGAGCTGTTTTTT. Its protein product is CASSGGLAGAPNTGELFF.

CDR3: CASSLQGFGNQPQHF. The CDR3 DNA reads as TGTGCCAGCAGCTTGCAGGGTTTCGGTAATCAGCCCCAGCATTTT. This sequence joins TRBV5-8 and TRBJ1-5, with D possibly TRBD1 on 5 matching bases. CDR1 is SGHTS, CDR2 YDEGEE, per germline. Trimming took 1 base from V and 4 from J, leaving 12 bases between them. The CDR3 sequence is 15 residues long.